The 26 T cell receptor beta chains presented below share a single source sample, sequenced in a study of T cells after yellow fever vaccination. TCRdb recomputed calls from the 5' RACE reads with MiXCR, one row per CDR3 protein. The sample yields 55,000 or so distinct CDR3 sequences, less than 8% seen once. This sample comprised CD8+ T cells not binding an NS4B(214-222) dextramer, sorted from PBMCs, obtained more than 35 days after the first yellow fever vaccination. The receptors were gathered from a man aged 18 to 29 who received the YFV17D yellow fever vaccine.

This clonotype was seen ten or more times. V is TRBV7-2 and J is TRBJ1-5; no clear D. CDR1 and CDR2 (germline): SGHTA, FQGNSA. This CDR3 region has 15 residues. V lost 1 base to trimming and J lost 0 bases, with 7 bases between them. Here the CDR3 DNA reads TGTGCCAGCAGCTTAGTCCCAAATAGCAATCAGCCCCAGCATTTT. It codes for CASSLVPNSNQPQHF.

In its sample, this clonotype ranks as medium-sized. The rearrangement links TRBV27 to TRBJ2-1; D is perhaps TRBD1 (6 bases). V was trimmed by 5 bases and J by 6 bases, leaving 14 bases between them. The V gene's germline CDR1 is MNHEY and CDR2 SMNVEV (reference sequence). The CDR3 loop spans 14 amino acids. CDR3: CASSQGSRVNEQFF. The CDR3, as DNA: TGTGCCAGCAGTCAGGGGAGTAGAGTCAATGAGCAGTTCTTC.

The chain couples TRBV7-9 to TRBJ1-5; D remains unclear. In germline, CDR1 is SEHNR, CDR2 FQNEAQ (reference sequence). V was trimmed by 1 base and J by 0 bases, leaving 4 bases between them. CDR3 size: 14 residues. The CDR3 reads CASSLVPSNQPQHF. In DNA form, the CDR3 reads TGTGCCAGCAGCTTAGTCCCTAGCAATCAGCCCCAGCATTTT. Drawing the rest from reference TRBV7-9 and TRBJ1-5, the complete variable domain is DTGVSQNPRHKITKRGQNVTFRCDPISEHNRLYWYRQTLGQGPEFLTYFQNEAQLEKSRLLSDRFSAERPKGSFSTLEIQRTEQGDSAMYLCASSLVPSNQPQHFGDGTRLSIL.

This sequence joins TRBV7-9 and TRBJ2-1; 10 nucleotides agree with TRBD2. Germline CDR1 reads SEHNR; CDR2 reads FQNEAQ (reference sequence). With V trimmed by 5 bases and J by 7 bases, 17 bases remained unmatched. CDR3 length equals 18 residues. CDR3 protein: CASSTLRRGSGGFNEQFF. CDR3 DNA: TGTGCCAGCAGCACACTCCGAAGGGGTAGCGGGGGGTTTAATGAGCAGTTCTTC.

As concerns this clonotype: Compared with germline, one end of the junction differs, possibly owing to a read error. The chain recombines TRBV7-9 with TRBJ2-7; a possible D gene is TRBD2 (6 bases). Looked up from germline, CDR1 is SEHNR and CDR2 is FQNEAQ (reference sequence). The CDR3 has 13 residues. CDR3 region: CAGSLGGAYEQYF. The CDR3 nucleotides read TGTGCCGGCAGCTTAGGAGGGGCCTACGAGCAGTACTTC.

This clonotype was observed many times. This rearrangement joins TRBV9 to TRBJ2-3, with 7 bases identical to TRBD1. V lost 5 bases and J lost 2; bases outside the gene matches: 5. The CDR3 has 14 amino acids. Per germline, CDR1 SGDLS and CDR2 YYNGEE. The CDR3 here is CASSLDRNTDTQYF. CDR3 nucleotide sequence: TGTGCCAGCAGTTTGGACAGGAACACAGATACGCAGTATTTT.

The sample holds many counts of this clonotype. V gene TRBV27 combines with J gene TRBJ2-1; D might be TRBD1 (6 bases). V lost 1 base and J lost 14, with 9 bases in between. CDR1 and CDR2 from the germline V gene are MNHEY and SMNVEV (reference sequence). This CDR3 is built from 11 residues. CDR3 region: CASSLLGQKFF. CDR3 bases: TGTGCCAGCAGTTTATTAGGACAGAAGTTCTTC.

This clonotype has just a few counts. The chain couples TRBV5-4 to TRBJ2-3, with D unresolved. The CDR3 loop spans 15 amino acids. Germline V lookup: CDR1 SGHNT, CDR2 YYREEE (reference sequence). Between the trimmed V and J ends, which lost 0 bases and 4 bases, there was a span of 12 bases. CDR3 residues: CASSLGWGIADTQYF. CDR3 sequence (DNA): TGTGCCAGCAGCTTGGGGTGGGGAATAGCAGATACGCAGTATTTT.

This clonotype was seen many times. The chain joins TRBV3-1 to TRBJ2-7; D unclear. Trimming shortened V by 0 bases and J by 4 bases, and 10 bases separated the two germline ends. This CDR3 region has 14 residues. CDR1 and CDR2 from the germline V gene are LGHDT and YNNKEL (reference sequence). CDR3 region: CASSQDNRRYEQYF. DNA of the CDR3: TGTGCCAGCAGCCAAGATAATAGGAGATACGAGCAGTACTTC.

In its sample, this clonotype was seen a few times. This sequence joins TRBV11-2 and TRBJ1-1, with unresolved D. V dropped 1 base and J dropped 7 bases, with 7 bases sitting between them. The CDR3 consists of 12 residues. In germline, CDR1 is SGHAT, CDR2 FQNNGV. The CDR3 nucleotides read TGTGCCAGCAGCTTAGTTAAATATGAAGCTTTCTTT. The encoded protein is CASSLVKYEAFF.

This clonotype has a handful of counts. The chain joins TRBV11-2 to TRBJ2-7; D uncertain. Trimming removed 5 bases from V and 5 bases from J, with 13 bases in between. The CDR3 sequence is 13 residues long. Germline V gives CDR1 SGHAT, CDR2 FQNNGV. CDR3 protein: CASSRSEGHEQYV. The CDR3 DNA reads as TGTGCCAGCAGCCGCAGCGAAGGGCACGAGCAGTACGTC.

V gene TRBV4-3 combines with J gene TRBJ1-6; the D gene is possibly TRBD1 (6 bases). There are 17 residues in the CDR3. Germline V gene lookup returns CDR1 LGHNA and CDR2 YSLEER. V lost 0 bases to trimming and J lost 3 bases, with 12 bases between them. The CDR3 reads CASSQELGGNYNSPLHF. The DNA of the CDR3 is TGCGCCAGCAGCCAAGAGTTAGGGGGAAACTATAATTCACCCCTCCACTTT.

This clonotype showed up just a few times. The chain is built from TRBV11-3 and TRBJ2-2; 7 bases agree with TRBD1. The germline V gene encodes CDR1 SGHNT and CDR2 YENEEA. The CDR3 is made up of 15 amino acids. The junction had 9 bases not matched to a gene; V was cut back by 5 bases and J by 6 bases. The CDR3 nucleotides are TGTGCCAGCAGCACCCGGGACAGTGAAGCCGGGGAGCTGTTTTTT. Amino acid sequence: CASSTRDSEAGELFF. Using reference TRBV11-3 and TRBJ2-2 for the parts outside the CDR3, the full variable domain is EAGVVQSPRYKIIEKKQPVAFWCNPISGHNTLYWYLQNLGQGPELLIRYENEEAVDDSQLPKDRFSAERLKGVDSTLKIQPAELGDSAVYLCASSTRDSEAGELFFGEGSRLTVL.

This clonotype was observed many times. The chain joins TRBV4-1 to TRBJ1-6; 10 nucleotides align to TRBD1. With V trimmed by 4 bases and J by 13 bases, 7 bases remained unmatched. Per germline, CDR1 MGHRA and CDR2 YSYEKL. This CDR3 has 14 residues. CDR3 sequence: CASSLGQGNGPLHF. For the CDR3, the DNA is TGCGCCAGCAGCCTGGGACAGGGGAACGGGCCCCTCCACTTT.

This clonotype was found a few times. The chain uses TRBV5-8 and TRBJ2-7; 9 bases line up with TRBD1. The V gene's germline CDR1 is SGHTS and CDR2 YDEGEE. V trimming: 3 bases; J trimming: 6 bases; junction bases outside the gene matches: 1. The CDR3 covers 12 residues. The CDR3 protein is CASSWTGAEQYV. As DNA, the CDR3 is TGTGCCAGCAGCTGGACAGGGGCCGAGCAGTACGTC.

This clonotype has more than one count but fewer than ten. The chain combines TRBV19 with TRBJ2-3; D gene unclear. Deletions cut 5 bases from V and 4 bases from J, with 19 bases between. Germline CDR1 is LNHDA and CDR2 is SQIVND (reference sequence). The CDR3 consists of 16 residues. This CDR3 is CASSPRLRSYADTQYF. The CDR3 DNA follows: TGTGCCAGTAGTCCGAGGTTGAGGTCTTATGCAGATACGCAGTATTTT.

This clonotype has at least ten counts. The CDR3: CANEWGNEQFF. In nucleotides, the CDR3 is TGTGCCAACGAGTGGGGTAATGAGCAGTTCTTC. The chain links TRBV7-9 to TRBJ2-1; D remains ambiguous. Trimming stripped 10 bases from V and 7 bases from J, with 11 bases between. CDR1 is SEHNR, CDR2 FQNEAQ, per germline (reference sequence). The CDR3 has 11 residues.

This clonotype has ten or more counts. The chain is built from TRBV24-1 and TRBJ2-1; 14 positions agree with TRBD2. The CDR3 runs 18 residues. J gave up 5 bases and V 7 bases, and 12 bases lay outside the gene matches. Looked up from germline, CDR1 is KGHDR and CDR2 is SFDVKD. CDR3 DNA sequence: TGTGCCACCAGAATAGGACTAGCGGGGGGAAGACCCAACAATGAGCAGTTCTTC. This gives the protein CATRIGLAGGRPNNEQFF.

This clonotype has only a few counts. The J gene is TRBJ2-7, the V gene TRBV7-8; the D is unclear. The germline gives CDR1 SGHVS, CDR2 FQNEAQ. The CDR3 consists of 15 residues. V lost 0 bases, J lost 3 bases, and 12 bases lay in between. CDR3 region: CASSLATSILYEQYF. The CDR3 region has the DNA TGTGCCAGCAGCTTAGCGACCAGTATCCTCTACGAGCAGTACTTC.

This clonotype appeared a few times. CDR3 in amino acids: CSPREFGGLEPLQYYGYTF. Here the CDR3 DNA reads TGCAGTCCTCGGGAGTTCGGGGGCTTGGAGCCTTTACAATATTATGGCTACACCTTC. The chain uses TRBV20-1 and TRBJ1-2; a weak D match, TRBD1 (6 bases). The CDR3 is made up of 19 amino acids. V was clipped by 8 bases and J by 5 bases, with 36 bases between them. In germline, CDR1 is DFQATT, CDR2 SNEGSKA (reference sequence).

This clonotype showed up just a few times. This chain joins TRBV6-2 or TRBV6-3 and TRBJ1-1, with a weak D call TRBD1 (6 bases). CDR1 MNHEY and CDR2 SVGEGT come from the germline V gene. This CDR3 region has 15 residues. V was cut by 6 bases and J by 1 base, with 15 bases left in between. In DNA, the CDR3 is TGTGCCAGCAGCGAACCGGGACACCCGAACACTGAAGCTTTCTTT. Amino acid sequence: CASSEPGHPNTEAFF.

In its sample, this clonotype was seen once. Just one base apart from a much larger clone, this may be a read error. As DNA, the CDR3 is TGTGCCAGCAGAGGGGACAGGGTATTAGACGCGCAGTACTTC. Translated: CASRGDRVLDAQYF. The V call is TRBV6-1, the J call TRBJ2-7, with 9 bases identical to TRBD1. CDR1 MNHNS and CDR2 SASEGT come from the germline V gene. J was trimmed by 9 bases and V by 6 bases; bases with no gene match: 12. The CDR3 covers 14 residues.

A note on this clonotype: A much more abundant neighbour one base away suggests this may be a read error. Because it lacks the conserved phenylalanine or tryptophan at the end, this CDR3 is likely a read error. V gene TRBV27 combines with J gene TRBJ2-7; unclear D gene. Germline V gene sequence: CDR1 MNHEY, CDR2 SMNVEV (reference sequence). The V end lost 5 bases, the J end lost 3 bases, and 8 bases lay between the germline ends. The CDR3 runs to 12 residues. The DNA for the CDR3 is TGTGCCAGCAGTCATGACCGCTACGAGCAGTACTTA. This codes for CASSHDRYEQYL.

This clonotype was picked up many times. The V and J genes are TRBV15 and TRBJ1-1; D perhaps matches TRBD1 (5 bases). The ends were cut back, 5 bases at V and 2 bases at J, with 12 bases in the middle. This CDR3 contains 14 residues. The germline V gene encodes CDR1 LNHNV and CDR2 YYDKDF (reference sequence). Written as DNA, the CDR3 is TGTGCCACCAGCCGCCGACGGGGCAACACTGAAGCTTTCTTT. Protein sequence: CATSRRRGNTEAFF.

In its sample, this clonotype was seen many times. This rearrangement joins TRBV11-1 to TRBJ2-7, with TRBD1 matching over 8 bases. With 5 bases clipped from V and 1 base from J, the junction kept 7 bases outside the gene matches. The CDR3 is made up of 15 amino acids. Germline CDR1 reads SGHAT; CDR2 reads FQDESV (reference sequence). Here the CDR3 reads CASSPGTGISYEQYF. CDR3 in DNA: TGTGCCAGCAGCCCCGGGACAGGCATTTCCTACGAGCAGTACTTC.

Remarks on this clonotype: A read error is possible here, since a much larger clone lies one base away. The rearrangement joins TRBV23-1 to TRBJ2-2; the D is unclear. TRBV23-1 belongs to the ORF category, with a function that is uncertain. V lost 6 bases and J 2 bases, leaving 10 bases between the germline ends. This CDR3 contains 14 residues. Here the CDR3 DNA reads TGCGCCAGCAGACACGCAGAAAACACCGGGGAGCTGTTTTTT. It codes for CASRHAENTGELFF.